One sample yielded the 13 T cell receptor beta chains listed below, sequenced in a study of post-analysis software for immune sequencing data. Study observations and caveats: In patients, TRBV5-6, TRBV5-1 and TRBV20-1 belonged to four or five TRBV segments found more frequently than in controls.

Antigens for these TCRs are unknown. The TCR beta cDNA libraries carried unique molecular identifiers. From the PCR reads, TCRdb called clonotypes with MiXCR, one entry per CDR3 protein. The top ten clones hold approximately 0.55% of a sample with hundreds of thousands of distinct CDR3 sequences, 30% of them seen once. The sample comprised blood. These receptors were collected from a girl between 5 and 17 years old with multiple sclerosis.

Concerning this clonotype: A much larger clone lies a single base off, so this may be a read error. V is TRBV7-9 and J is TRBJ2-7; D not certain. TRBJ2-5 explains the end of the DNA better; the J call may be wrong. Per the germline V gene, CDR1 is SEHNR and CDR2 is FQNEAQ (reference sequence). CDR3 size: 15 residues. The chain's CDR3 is CASSVASPTSETQYF. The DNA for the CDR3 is TGTGCCAGCAGCGTAGCCAGTCCCACAAGCGAGACCCAGTACTTC.

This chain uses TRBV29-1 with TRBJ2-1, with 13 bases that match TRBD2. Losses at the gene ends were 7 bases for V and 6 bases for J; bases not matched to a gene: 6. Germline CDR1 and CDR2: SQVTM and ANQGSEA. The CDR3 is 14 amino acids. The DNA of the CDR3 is TGCAGCGCCAGAAGGACTAGCGGGGGCAATGAGCAGTTCTTC. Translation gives CSARRTSGGNEQFF.

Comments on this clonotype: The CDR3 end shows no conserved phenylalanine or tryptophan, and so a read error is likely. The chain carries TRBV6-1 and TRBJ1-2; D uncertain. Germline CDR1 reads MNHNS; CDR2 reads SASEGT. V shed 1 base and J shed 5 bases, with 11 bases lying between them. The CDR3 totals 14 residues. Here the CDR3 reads CASSEVLAGYGYTC. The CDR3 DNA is TGTGCCAGCAGTGAAGTGTTGGCGGGTTATGGCTACACCTGC.

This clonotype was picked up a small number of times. The CDR3 DNA follows: TGCAGTGCTCCGAAACCGGGACCCTCCAAAAACATTCAGTACTTC. This gives the protein CSAPKPGPSKNIQYF. The genes are TRBV20-1 and TRBJ2-4; the D gene could be TRBD1 or TRBD2 (5 bases each). Per germline, CDR1 DFQATT and CDR2 SNEGSKA (reference sequence). V lost 5 bases to trimming and J lost 2 bases, with 16 bases between them. The CDR3 has 15 amino acids.

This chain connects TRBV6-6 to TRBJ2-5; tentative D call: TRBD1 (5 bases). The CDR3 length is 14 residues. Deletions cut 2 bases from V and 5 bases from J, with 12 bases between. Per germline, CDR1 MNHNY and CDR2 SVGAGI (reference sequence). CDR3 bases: TGTGCCAGCAGTTACGGACAAGCTCGGGAGACCCAGTACTTC. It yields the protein CASSYGQARETQYF.

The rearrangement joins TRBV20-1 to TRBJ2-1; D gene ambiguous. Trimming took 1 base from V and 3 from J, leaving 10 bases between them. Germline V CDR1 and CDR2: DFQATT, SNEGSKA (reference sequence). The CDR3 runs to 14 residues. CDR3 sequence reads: CSARAPRDYNEQFF. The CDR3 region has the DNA TGCAGTGCTAGAGCTCCGCGAGACTACAATGAGCAGTTCTTC.

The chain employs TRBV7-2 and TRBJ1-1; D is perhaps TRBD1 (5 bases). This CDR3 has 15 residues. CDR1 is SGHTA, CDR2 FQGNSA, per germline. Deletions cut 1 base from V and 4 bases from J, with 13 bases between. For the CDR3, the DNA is TGTGCCAGCAGCTTAGGGGCAGGGAGAGTCACTGAAGCTTTCTTT. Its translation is CASSLGAGRVTEAFF.

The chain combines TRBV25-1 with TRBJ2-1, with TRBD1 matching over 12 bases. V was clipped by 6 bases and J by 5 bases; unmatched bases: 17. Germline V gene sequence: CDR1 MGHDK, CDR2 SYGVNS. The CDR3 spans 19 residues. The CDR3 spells CASSETQMVRDRGHNEQFF. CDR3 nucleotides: TGTGCCAGCAGCGAGACACAGATGGTCCGGGACAGGGGGCACAATGAGCAGTTCTTC.

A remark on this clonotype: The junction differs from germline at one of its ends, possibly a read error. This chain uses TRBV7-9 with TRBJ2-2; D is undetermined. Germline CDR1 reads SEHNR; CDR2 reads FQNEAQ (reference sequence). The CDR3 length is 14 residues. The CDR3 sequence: CACSPVIMGGELFF. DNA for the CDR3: TGTGCCTGCAGCCCAGTAATCATGGGCGGGGAGCTGTTTTTT.

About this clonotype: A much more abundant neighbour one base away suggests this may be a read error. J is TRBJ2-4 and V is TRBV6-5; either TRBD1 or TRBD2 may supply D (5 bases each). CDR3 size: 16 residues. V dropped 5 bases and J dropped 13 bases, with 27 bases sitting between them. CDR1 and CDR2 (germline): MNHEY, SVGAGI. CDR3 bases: TGTGCCAGCAGTACCAGCCAGGACGGGAACCGAGGGGCGCAGTACTTC. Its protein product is CASSTSQDGNRGAQYF.

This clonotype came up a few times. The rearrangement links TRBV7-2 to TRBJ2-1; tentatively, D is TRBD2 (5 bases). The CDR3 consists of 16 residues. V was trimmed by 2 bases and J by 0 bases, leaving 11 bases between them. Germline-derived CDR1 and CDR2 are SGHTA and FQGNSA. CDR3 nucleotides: TGTGCCAGCAGCTTATCTGGGAGATACTCCTACAATGAGCAGTTCTTC. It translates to CASSLSGRYSYNEQFF. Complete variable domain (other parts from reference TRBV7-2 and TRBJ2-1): GAGVSQSPSNKVTEKGKDVELRCDPISGHTALYWYRQSLGQGLEFLIYFQGNSAPDKSGLPSDRFSAERTGGSVSTLTIQRTQQEDSAVYLCASSLSGRYSYNEQFFGPGTRLTVL.

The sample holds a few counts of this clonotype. The CDR3 DNA reads as TGCAGTGCTAGCGGCGCGGGCCTCTTCTACAATGAGCAGTTCTTC. It codes for CSASGAGLFYNEQFF. The rearrangement joins TRBV20-1 to TRBJ2-1; tentatively, D is TRBD2 (5 bases). V lost 3 bases and J 3 bases, leaving 15 bases between the germline ends. CDR3 size: 15 residues. Germline lookup yields CDR1 DFQATT and CDR2 SNEGSKA (reference sequence).

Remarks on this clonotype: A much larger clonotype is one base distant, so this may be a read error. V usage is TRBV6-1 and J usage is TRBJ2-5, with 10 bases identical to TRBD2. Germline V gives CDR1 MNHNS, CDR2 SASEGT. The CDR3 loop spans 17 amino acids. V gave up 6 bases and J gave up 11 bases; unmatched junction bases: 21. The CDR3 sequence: CASRGLAASGSYNEQYF. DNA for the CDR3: TGTGCCAGCAGAGGACTAGCGGCCAGCGGCTCCTACAATGAGCAGTACTTC.